The 22 T cell receptor beta chains given below trace back to one sample, sequenced in a study of blood T cell repertoires in COVID-19 (dated by TCRdb to the early 2020s). The library was prepared using the immunoSEQ multiplex PCR assay. TCRdb took this table from immuneACCESS and kept in-frame rearrangements with V and J called. Such tables lack part of the clones; where checked against another copy, unresolved V genes explain under half of the gap, and the rest is unexplained. Within this sample are approximately 300,000 clones, with roughly 91% of them counted one time only. Roughly 0.8% of the sample is taken by the ten largest. Sequenced: peripheral blood. The source is a man aged 25-40 years with acute or convalescent COVID-19.

The rearrangement uses TRBV19 and TRBJ1-1; 9 bases align to TRBD1. This CDR3 contains 16 residues. V dropped 6 bases and J dropped 2; count of bases not matched to a gene: 10. The germline V gene encodes CDR1 LNHDA and CDR2 SQIVND (reference sequence). The DNA for the CDR3 is TGTGCCAGTAGGGGCCGGGACAGGGCGCTCAACACTGAAGCTTTCTTT. Translation gives CASRGRDRALNTEAFF.

V gene TRBV15 combines with J gene TRBJ1-3; D is uncertain. V gave up 1 base and J gave up 4 bases, with 8 bases separating them. The germline V gene has CDR1 LNHNV and CDR2 YYDKDF (reference sequence). The CDR3 has 14 residues. The CDR3 region is CATSRGAGGNTIYF. CDR3 bases: TGTGCCACCAGCAGAGGGGCGGGCGGAAACACCATATATTTT.

This chain joins TRBV9 and TRBJ1-2, with TRBD1 as a possible D gene (5 bases). In germline, CDR1 is SGDLS, CDR2 YYNGEE. The CDR3 consists of 17 residues. The V end lost 0 bases, the J end lost 6 bases, and 21 bases lay between the germline ends. The CDR3 sequence is CASSVANSRVLLDGYTF. Here the CDR3 DNA reads TGTGCCAGCAGCGTAGCTAATTCCAGGGTGCTTTTGGATGGCTACACCTTC.

The chain couples TRBV3-1 (or the pseudogene TRBV3-2) to TRBJ2-7, with 7 bases matching TRBD1. The CDR3 is made up of 16 amino acids. The trim removed 1 base at V and 5 bases at J, leaving 11 bases unmatched. Germline CDR1 reads LGHDT; CDR2 reads YNNKEL (reference sequence). The CDR3 loop is CASSQGTVNRGDEQYF. The DNA of the CDR3 is TGTGCCAGCAGCCAAGGTACCGTGAACAGGGGAGACGAGCAGTACTTC.

This clone came up once. The chain has TRBV6-4 and TRBJ1-1; tentative D call: TRBD1 (5 bases). This CDR3 is built from 13 residues. V was pared by 8 bases and J by 8 bases, with 18 bases between. The V gene's germline CDR1 is MRHNA and CDR2 SNTAGT. CDR3 protein: CASSDWGLSEAFF. The CDR3 nucleotides are TGTGCCAGCTCTGACTGGGGACTTTCCGAAGCTTTCTTT.

The chain combines TRBV30 with TRBJ2-5; 15 bases fit TRBD2. Germline CDR1 and CDR2: GTSNPN and SVGIG (reference sequence). The V segment lost 3 bases and the J segment 5 bases; nucleotides outside the gene matches: 4. The CDR3 is 15 amino acids. The CDR3 spells CAWSRGLAGGETQYF. In DNA, the CDR3 is TGTGCCTGGAGCAGGGGACTAGCGGGGGGCGAGACCCAGTACTTC.

This chain uses TRBV11-1 with TRBJ2-2; D is unclear. V lost 7 bases to trimming and J lost 1 base, with 4 bases between them. The CDR3 runs 12 residues. Germline V CDR1 and CDR2: SGHAT, FQDESV (reference sequence). Here the CDR3 DNA reads TGTGCCAGCACTTTGAACACCGGGGAGCTGTTTTTT. It is translated as CASTLNTGELFF. The complete variable domain, with remaining parts taken from reference TRBV11-1 and TRBJ2-2, reads EAEVAQSPRYKITEKSQAVAFWCDPISGHATLYWYRQILGQGPELLVQFQDESVVDDSQLPKDRFSAERLKGVDSTLKIQPAELGDSAMYLCASTLNTGELFFGEGSRLTVL.

This sequence joins TRBV6-5 and TRBJ2-7, with 7 nucleotides matching TRBD1. Germline V lookup: CDR1 MNHEY, CDR2 SVGAGI. The CDR3 is made up of 12 amino acids. Germline trimming cut 6 bases from V and 6 bases from J; bases unmatched to any gene: 5. The CDR3 coding sequence is TGTGCCAGCAGGACAGGGTGGGGCGAGCAGTACTTC. Translating gives CASRTGWGEQYF.

The chain is built from TRBV11-2 and TRBJ1-2, with D perhaps TRBD1 (5 bases). CDR1 is SGHAT and CDR2 is FQNNGV in the germline V gene. This CDR3 comprises 15 residues. Trimming took 6 bases from V and 4 from J, leaving 18 bases between them. The CDR3 reads CASSSSFQGVYGYTF. CDR3 bases: TGTGCCAGCAGTTCATCGTTCCAGGGCGTCTATGGCTACACCTTC.

V usage is TRBV6-5 and J usage is TRBJ1-3; tentatively, D is TRBD1 (5 bases). Germline CDR1 and CDR2: MNHEY and SVGAGI. The CDR3 contains 15 residues. V was pared by 3 bases and J by 6 bases, with 15 bases between. The CDR3 coding sequence is TGTGCCAGCAGTTATTCCCCAGGGTCCGCAAACACCATATATTTT. Translating gives CASSYSPGSANTIYF.

V gene TRBV2 combines with J gene TRBJ1-1; 7 bases map to TRBD1. There are 12 residues in the CDR3. Unmatched junction bases numbered 4, after V lost 6 bases and J lost 6 bases. Germline loops: CDR1 SNHLY, CDR2 FYNNEI. The DNA of the CDR3 is TGTGCCAGCAGGGCACAGGGGTCTGAAGCTTTCTTT. It translates to CASRAQGSEAFF.

The chain combines TRBV13 with TRBJ1-1; D not resolved. Germline V lookup: CDR1 PRHDT, CDR2 FYEKMQ (reference sequence). The CDR3 runs 15 residues. Trimming took 6 bases from V and 10 from J, leaving 24 bases between them. The CDR3 loop reads CASRERAHLPSGAFF. The DNA of the CDR3 is TGTGCCAGCAGGGAGAGGGCCCATTTGCCTTCAGGAGCTTTCTTT.

The gene calls are TRBV2 and TRBJ2-1, with 8 bases identical to TRBD2. The junction had 14 bases not matched to a gene; V was cut back by 4 bases and J by 6 bases. Germline V gene lookup returns CDR1 SNHLY and CDR2 FYNNEI. CDR3 size: 17 residues. This CDR3 is CASSVPGTSWRSNEQFF. In DNA, the CDR3 is TGTGCCAGCAGTGTACCCGGGACTAGTTGGCGTAGCAATGAGCAGTTCTTC.

This chain links TRBV12-3 or TRBV12-4 with TRBJ1-2; 7 bases line up with TRBD1. The CDR3 runs 12 residues. J lost 7 bases, V lost 8 bases, and 7 bases had no gene match. The CDR3 DNA is TGTGCCAGCCGGTCGTCAGGGGGTGGCTACACCTTC. Its translation is CASRSSGGGYTF.

The chain links TRBV20-1 to TRBJ2-6, with 7 bases that match TRBD2. The CDR3 totals 17 residues. Trimming cost V 4 bases and J 1 base; bases outside gene matches: 10. Germline values: CDR1 DFQATT, CDR2 SNEGSKA (reference sequence). CDR3 loop: CSAIEKREVSGANVLTF. The CDR3 coding sequence is TGCAGTGCTATTGAAAAACGGGAGGTTTCTGGGGCCAACGTCCTGACTTTC.

V is TRBV27 and J is TRBJ1-6, with D unclear. V lost 6 bases to trimming and J lost 10 bases, with 13 bases between them. The V gene's germline CDR1 is MNHEY and CDR2 SMNVEV (reference sequence). The CDR3 contains 13 residues. CDR3 nucleotide sequence: TGTGCCAGCAGAGGTCAGTCGGGATCACCCCTCCACTTT. This encodes CASRGQSGSPLHF.

The rearrangement joins TRBV20-1 to TRBJ1-2; D is undetermined. Between the trimmed V and J ends, which lost 1 base and 2 bases, there was a span of 2 bases. CDR3 length: 11 amino acids. Germline V gene sequence: CDR1 DFQATT, CDR2 SNEGSKA (reference sequence). The CDR3 sequence is CSARANYGYTF. The CDR3 region has the DNA TGCAGTGCTAGAGCAAACTATGGCTACACCTTC.

The chain couples TRBV3-1 (or the pseudogene TRBV3-2) to TRBJ2-1; maybe TRBD2 (5 bases). The germline V gene encodes CDR1 LGHDT and CDR2 YNNKEL (reference sequence). The ends were cut back, 0 bases at V and 12 bases at J, with 18 bases in the middle. The CDR3 consists of 15 residues. DNA of the CDR3: TGTGCCAGCAGCCAAGATATGGTCGCGGGCAGAGGGCAGTTCTTC. It encodes CASSQDMVAGRGQFF.

This chain uses TRBV9 with TRBJ1-5; possibly TRBD1 for D (6 bases). Germline V gene data show CDR1 as SGDLS and CDR2 as YYNGEE. Trimming shortened V by 2 bases and J by 0 bases, and 9 bases separated the two germline ends. The CDR3 runs 15 residues. The CDR3 reads CASSVHRDSNQPQHF. The CDR3 bases are TGTGCCAGCAGCGTTCACAGGGATAGCAATCAGCCCCAGCATTTT.

The CDR3 DNA reads TGTGCCAGCAGTCCGACAGGGAGAGGGATCTATGGCTACACCTTC. Translating gives CASSPTGRGIYGYTF. This chain joins TRBV6-2 or TRBV6-3 and TRBJ1-2; 7 bases agree with TRBD1. After removal of 5 bases from V and 4 bases from J, the junction contained 10 bases not matched to a gene. Germline V gene lookup returns CDR1 MNHEY and CDR2 SVGEGT. The CDR3 has 15 amino acids.

The chain combines TRBV6-4 with TRBJ2-1; 13 bases agree with TRBD2. V trimming: 6 bases; J trimming: 10 bases; junction bases outside the gene matches: 12. Germline lookup yields CDR1 MRHNA and CDR2 SNTAGT. The CDR3 has 16 residues. CDR3 residues: CASSSTGTSGTEEQFF. The CDR3, as DNA: TGTGCCAGCAGCTCCACCGGGACTAGCGGGACGGAGGAGCAGTTCTTC.

This clone is a singleton in its sample. CDR3 amino acids: CAWRMAGSYGYTF. In nucleotides, the CDR3 is TGTGCCTGGAGAATGGCAGGGTCTTATGGCTACACCTTC. The V and J genes are TRBV30 and TRBJ1-2, with D perhaps matching TRBD1 (5 bases). V was shortened by 3 bases and J by 5 bases, with 13 bases between the two germline ends. CDR1 is GTSNPN and CDR2 is SVGIG in the germline V gene (reference sequence). This CDR3 has 13 residues.